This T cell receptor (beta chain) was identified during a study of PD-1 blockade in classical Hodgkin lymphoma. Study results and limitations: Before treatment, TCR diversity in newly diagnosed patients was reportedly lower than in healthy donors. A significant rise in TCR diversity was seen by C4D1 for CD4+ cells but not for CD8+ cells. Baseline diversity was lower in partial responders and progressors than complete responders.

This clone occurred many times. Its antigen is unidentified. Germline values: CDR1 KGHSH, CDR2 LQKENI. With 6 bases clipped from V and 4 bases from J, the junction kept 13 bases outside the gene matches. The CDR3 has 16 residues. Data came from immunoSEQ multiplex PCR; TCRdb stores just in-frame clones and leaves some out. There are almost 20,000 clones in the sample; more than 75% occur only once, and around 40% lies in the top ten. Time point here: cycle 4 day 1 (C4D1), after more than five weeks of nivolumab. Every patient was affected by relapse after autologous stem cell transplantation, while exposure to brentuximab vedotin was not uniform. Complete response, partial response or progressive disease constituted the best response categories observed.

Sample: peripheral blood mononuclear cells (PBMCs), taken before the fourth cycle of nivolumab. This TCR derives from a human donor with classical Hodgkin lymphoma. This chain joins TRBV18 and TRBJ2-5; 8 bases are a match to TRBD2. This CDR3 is CASSQGLARIGETQYF. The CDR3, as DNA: TGTGCCAGCTCCCAAGGACTAGCTCGAATCGGAGAGACCCAGTACTTC.